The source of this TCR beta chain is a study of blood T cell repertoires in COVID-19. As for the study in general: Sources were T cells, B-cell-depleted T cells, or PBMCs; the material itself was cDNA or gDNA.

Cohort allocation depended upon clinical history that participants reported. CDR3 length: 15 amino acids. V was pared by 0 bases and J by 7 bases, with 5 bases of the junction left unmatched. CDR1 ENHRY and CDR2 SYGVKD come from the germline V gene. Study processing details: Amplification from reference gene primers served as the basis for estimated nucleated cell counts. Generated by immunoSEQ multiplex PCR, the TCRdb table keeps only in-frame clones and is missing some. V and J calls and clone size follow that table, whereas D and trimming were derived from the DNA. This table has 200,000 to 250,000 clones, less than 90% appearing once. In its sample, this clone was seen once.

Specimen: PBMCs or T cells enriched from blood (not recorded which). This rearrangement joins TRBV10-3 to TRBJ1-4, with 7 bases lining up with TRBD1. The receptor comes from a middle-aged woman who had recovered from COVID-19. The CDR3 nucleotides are TGTGCCATCAGTGAGTCGGCAGGGGGTATTGAAAAACTGTTTTTT. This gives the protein CAISESAGGIEKLFF.